The clone carrying this T cell receptor (beta chain) appeared a single time. Germline-derived CDR1 and CDR2 are SGHVS and FQNEAQ. V was cut by 5 bases and J by 0 bases, with 16 bases left in between. The length of the CDR3 is 17 residues. This entry comes from a study of shared clonotypes between healthy human individuals. Assay used: immunoSEQ multiplex PCR; TCRdb lists only in-frame clones, some missing. The data show 780,000 or so clones, approximately 77% seen once. The clonotype was recovered from a woman aged 30 to 39 in good health. The sequenced sample was memory CD4+ T cells sorted from blood. The subset was: CD45RA-negative fraction. This chain links TRBV7-8 with TRBJ2-2; D unresolved. CDR3 region: CASSPFEWSSNTGELFF. The CDR3 DNA reads TGTGCCAGCAGCCCATTTGAGTGGTCCTCGAACACCGGGGAGCTGTTTTTT.